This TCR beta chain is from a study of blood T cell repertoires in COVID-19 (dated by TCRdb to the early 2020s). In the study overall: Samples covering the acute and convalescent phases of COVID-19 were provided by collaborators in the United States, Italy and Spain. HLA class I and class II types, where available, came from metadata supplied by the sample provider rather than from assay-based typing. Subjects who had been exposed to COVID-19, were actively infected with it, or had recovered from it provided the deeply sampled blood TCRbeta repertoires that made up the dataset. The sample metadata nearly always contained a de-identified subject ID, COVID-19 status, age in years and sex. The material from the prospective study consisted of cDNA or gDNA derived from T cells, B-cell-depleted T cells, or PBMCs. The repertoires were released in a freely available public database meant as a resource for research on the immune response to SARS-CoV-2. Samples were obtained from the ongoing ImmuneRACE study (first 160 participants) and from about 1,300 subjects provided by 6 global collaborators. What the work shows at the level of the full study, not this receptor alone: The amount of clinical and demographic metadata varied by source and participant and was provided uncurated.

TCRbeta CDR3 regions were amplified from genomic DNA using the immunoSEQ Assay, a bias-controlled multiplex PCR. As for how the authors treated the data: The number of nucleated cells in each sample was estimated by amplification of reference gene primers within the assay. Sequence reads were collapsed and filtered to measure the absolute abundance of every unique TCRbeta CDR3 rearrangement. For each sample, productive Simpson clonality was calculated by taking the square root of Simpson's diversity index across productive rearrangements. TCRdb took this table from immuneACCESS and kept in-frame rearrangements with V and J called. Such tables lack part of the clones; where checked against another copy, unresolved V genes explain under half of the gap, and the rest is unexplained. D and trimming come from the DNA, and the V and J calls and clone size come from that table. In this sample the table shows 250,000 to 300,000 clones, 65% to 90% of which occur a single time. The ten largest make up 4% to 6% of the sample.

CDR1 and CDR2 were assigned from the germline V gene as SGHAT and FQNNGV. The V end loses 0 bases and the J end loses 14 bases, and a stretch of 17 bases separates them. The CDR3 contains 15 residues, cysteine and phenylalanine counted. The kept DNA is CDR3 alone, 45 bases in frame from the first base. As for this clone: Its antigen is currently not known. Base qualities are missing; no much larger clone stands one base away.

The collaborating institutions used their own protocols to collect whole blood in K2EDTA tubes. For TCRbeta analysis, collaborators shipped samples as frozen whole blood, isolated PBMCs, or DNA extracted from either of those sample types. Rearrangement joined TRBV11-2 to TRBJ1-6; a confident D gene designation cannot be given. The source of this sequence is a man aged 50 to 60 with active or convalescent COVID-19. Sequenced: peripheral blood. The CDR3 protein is CASSLDLHPGRSLHF. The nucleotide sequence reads TGTGCCAGCAGCTTAGATTTACATCCGGGAAGGTCCCTCCACTTT.